This T cell receptor (beta chain) came from a study of blood T cell repertoires in COVID-19. Study at large: In each case, the material was cDNA or gDNA derived from T cells, B-cell-depleted T cells, or PBMCs.

Authors' data handling: Estimated nucleated cell counts came from reference gene primer amplification. Sequencing used immunoSEQ multiplex PCR; TCRdb keeps in-frame clones, though not all of them. V and J calls and clone size are those listed in that table; D and trimming were worked out from the DNA. The data show about 63,000 clones, 92% seen once. CDR3 size: 13 residues. The V gene's germline CDR1 is LNHNV and CDR2 YYDKDF (reference sequence). Trimming cost V 4 bases and J 5 bases; bases outside gene matches: 2. This chain connects TRBV15 to TRBJ2-7; 10 positions match TRBD1. The TCR was taken from a man aged 45-60 years with active COVID-19. Sequenced input: peripheral blood. For the CDR3, the DNA is TGTGCCACCAGCACCGGGACAGGGGACGAGCAGTACTTC. It translates to CATSTGTGDEQYF. Combining the CDR3 with reference TRBV15 and TRBJ2-7 gives the whole variable domain DAMVIQNPRYQVTQFGKPVTLSCSQTLNHNVMYWYQQKSSQAPKLLFHYYDKDFNNEADTPDNFQSRRPNTSFCFLDIRSPGLGDTAMYLCATSTGTGDEQYFGPGTRLTVT.